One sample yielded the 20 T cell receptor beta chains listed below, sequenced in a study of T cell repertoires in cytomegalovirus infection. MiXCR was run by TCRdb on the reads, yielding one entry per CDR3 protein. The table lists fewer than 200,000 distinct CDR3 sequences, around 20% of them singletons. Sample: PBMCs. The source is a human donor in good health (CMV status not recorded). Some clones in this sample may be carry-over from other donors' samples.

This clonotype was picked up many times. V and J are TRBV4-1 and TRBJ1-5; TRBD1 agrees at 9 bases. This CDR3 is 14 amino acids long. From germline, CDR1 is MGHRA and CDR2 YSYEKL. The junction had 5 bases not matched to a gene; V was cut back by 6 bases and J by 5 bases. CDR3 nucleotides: TGCGCCAGCAGTCCGGGACAGGGAGATCAGCCCCAGCATTTT. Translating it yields CASSPGQGDQPQHF.

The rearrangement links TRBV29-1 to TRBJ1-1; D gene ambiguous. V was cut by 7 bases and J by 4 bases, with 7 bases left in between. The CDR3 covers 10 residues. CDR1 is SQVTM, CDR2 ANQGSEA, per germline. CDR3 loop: CSAQGTEAFF. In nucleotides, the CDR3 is TGCAGCGCCCAAGGCACTGAAGCTTTCTTT.

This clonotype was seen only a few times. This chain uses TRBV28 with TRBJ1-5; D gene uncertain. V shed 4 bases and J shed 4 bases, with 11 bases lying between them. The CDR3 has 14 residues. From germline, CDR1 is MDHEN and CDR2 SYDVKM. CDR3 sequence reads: CASSSPGWNQPQHF. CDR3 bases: TGTGCCAGCAGTTCCCCGGGGTGGAATCAGCCCCAGCATTTT.

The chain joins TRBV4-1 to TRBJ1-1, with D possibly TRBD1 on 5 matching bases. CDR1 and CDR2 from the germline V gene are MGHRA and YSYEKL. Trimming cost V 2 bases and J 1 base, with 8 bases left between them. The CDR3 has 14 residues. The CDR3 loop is CASSQPTENTEAFF. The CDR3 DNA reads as TGCGCCAGCAGCCAACCGACAGAGAACACTGAAGCTTTCTTT.

CDR3 DNA sequence: TGTGCCAGCAGTCCCCTGGGACAGGGGGCCCACGAGCAGTACTTC. Protein product: CASSPLGQGAHEQYF. The chain joins TRBV28 to TRBJ2-7, with 12 bases matching TRBD1. The CDR3 is 15 residues long. Looked up from germline, CDR1 is MDHEN and CDR2 is SYDVKM. V was clipped by 5 bases and J by 5 bases; unmatched bases: 7.

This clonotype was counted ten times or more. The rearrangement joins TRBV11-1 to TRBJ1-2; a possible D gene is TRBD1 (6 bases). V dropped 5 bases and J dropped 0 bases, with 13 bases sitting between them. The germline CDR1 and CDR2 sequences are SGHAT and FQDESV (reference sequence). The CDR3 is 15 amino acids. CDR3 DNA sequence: TGTGCCAGCAGCCGGACAGACAACTCTAACTATGGCTACACCTTC. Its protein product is CASSRTDNSNYGYTF.

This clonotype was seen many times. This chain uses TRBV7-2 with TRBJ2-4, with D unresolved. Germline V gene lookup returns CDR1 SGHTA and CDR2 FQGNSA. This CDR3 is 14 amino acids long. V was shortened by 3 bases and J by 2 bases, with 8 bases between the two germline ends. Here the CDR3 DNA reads TGTGCCAGCAGCTTGTATGGATCCAAAAACATTCAGTACTTC. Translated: CASSLYGSKNIQYF.

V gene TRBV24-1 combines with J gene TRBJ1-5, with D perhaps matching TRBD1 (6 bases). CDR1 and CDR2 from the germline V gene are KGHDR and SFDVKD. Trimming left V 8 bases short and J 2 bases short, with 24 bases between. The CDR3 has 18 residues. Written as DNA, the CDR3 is TGTGCCACCACCTCCCGGGGTGTCGGGGGCACGGGCAATCAGCCCCAGCATTTT. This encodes CATTSRGVGGTGNQPQHF.

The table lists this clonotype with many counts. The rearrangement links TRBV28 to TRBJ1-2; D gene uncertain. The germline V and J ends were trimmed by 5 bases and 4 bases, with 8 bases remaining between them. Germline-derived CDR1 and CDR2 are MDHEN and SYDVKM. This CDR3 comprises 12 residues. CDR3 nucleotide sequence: TGTGCCAGCAGTCCCCCCACCTATGGCTACACCTTC. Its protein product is CASSPPTYGYTF.

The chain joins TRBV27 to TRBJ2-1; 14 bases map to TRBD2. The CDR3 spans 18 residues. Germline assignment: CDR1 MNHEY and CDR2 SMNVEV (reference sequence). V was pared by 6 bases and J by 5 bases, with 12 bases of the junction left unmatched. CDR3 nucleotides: TGTGCCAGCAGCAGCTCTCCTTGGACTAGCGGGAGGAACAATGAGCAGTTCTTC. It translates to CASSSSPWTSGRNNEQFF.

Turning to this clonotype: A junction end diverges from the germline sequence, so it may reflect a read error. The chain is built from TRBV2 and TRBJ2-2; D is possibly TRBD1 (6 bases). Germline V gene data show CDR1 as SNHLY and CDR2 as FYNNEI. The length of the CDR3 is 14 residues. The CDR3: CASSEGRGTGDLFF. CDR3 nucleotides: TGTGCCAGCAGTGAGGGCAGGGGAACCGGGGACCTGTTTTTT.

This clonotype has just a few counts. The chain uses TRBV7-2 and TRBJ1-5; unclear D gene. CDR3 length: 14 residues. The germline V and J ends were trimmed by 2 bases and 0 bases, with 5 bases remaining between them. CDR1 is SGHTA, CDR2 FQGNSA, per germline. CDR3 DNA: TGTGCCAGCAGCTTACTATATAGCAATCAGCCCCAGCATTTT. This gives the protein CASSLLYSNQPQHF.

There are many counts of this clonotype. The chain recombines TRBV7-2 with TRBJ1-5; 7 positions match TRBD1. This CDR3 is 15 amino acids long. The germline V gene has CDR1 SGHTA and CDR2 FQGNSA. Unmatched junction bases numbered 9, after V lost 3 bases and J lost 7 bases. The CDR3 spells CASSFWSQGGQPQHF. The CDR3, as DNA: TGTGCCAGCAGCTTCTGGAGCCAGGGGGGGCAGCCCCAGCATTTT.

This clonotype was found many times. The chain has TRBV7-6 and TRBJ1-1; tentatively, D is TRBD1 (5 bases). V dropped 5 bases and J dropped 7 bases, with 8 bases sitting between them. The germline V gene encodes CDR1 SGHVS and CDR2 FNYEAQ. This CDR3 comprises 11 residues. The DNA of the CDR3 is TGTGCCAGCAGCCGGGACCGTGAAGCTTTCTTT. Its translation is CASSRDREAFF.

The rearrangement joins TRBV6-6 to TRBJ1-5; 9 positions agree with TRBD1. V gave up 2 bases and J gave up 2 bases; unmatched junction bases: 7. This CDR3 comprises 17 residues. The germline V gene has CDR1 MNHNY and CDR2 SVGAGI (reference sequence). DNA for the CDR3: TGTGCCAGCAGTTACGGGACAGGGAGAGTCGGCAATCAGCCCCAGCATTTT. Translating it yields CASSYGTGRVGNQPQHF.

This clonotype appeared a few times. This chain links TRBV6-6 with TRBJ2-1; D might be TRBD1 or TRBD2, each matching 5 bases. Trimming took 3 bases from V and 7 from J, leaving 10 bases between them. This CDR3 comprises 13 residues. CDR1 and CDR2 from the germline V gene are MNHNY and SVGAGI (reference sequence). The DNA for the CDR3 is TGTGCCAGCAGTTATGACTGGGGGAATGAGCAGTTCTTC. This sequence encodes CASSYDWGNEQFF.

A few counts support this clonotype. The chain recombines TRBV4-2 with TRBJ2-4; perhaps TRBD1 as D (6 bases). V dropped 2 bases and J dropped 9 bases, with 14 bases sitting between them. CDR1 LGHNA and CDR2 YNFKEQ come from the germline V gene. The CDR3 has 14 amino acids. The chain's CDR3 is CASSQSAGEAIQYF. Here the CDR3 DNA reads TGTGCCAGCAGCCAATCCGCAGGGGAAGCCATTCAGTACTTC.

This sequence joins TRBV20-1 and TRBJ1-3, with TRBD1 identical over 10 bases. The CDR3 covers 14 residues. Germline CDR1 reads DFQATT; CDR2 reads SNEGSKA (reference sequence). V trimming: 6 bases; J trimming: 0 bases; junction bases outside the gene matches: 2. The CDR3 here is CSARQGASGNTIYF. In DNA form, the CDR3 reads TGCAGTGCCAGACAGGGGGCCTCTGGAAACACCATATATTTT.

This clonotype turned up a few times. The CDR3 sequence: CASSQGLWYGYTF. The CDR3, as DNA: TGTGCCAGCAGCCAGGGCCTTTGGTATGGCTACACCTTC. The V gene is TRBV14, the J gene TRBJ1-2, with D unresolved. V was pared by 3 bases and J by 5 bases, with 10 bases between. From germline, CDR1 is SGHDN and CDR2 FVKESK. The CDR3 has 13 amino acids.

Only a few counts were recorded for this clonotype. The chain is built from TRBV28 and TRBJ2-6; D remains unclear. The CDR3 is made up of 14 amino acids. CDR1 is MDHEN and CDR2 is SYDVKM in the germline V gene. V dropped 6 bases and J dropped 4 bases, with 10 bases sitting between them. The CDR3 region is CASSYFGGANVLTF. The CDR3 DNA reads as TGTGCCAGCAGCTACTTTGGGGGGGCCAACGTCCTGACTTTC.